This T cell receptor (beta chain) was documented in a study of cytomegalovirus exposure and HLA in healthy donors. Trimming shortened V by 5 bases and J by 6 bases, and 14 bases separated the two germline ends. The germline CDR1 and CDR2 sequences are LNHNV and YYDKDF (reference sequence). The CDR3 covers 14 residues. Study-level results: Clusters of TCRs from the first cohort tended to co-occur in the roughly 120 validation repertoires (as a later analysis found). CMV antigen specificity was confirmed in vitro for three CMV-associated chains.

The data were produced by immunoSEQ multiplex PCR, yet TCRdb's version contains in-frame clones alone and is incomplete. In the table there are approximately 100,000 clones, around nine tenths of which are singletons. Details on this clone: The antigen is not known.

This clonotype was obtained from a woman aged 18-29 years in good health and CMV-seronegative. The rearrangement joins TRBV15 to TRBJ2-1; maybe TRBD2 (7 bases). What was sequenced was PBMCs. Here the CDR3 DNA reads TGTGCCACCAGCCAAGGGGGGGGTCGCAATGAGCAGTTCTTC. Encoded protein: CATSQGGGRNEQFF.